This T cell receptor (beta chain) is from a study of cytomegalovirus exposure and HLA in healthy donors. V shed 6 bases, J shed 3 bases, and the junction held 0 bases outside the gene matches. Germline CDR1 reads MNHNS; CDR2 reads SASEGT. The length of the CDR3 is 12 residues. Both 60 Vbeta primers and 13 Jbeta primers went into the PCR. Generated by immunoSEQ multiplex PCR, the TCRdb table keeps only in-frame clones and is missing some. This listing includes 40,000 to 50,000 clones. As for the donors, each was a healthy bone marrow donor. The gene calls are TRBV6-1 and TRBJ2-7, with 9 bases fitting TRBD1. Sequencing was done on a sample of PBMCs. The source of this sequence is a woman in her 30s in good health and CMV-seronegative. As DNA, the CDR3 is TGTGCCAGCAGGACAGGGGGCTACGAGCAGTACTTC. Translation gives CASRTGGYEQYF.